This TCR beta chain came from a study of blood T cell repertoires in COVID-19. Overall study context: Both acute and convalescent COVID-19 samples were obtained from the United States, Italy and Spain. PBMCs, B-cell-depleted T cells, or T cells provided the cDNA or gDNA that made up the material.

In the study's own analysis: Amplification from reference gene primers served as the basis for estimated nucleated cell counts. Profiling relied on immunoSEQ multiplex PCR, and the TCRdb table lists in-frame clones only, not all of them. From that table come the V and J calls and clone size; the DNA was used to work out D and trimming. This table has 270,000 or so clones, roughly 87% appearing once. The sequence was obtained from a woman aged 40 to 55 who had recovered from COVID-19. The source material was peripheral blood.

The CDR3 reads CARFEREHRGELFF. The CDR3 bases are TGCGCCAGATTCGAGCGGGAGCACCGTGGGGAGCTGTTTTTT. The chain recombines TRBV5-1 with TRBJ2-2; 8 bases map to TRBD2. J gave up 8 bases and V 8 bases, and 11 bases lay outside the gene matches. Germline CDR1 reads SGHRS; CDR2 reads YFSETQ. This CDR3 has 14 residues.